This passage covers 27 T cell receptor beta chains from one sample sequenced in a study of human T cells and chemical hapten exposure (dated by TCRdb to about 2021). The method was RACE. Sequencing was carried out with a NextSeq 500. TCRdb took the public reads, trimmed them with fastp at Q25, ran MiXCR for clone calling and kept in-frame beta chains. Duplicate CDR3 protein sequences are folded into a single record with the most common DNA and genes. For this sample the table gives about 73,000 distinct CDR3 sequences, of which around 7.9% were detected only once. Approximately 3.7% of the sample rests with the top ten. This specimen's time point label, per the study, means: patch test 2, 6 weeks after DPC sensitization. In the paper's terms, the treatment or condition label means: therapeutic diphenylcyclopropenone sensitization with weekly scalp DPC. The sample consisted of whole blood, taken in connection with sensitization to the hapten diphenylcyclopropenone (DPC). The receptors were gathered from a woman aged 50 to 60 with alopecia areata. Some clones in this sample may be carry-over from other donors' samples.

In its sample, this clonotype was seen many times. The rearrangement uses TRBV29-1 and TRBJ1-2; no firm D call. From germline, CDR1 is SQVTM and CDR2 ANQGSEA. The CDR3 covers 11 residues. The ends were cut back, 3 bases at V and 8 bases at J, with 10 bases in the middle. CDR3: CSVETGSGYTF. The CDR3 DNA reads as TGCAGCGTTGAGACGGGGAGCGGCTACACCTTC. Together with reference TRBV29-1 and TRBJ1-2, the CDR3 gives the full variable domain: SAVISQKPSRDICQRGTSLTIQCQVDSQVTMMFWYRQQPGQSLTLIATANQGSEATYESGFVIDKFPISRPNLTFSTLTVSNMSPEDSSIYLCSVETGSGYTFGSGTRLTVV.

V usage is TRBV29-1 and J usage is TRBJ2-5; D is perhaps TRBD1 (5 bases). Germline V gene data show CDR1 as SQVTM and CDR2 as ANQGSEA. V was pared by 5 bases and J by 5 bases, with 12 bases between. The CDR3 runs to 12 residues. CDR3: CSVIQERETQYF. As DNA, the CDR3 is TGCAGCGTTATACAGGAGAGGGAGACCCAGTACTTC.

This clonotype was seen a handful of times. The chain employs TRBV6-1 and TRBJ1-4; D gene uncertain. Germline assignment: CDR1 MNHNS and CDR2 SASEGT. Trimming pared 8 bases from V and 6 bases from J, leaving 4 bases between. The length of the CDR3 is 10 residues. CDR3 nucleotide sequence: TGTGCCAGCTGGGATGAAAAACTGTTTTTT. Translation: CASWDEKLFF.

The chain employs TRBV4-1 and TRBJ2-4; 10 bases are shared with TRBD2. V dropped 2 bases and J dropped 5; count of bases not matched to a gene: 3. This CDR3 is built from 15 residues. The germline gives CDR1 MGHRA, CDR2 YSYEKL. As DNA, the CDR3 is TGCGCCAGCAGCCAACCGACTAGCGGGCAAAACATTCAGTACTTC. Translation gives CASSQPTSGQNIQYF.

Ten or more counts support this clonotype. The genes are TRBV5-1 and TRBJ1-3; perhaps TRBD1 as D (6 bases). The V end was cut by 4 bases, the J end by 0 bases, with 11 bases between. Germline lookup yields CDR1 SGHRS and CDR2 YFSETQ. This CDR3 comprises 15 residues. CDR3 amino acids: CASSPQGSSGNTIYF. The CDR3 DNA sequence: TGCGCCAGCAGCCCACAGGGAAGCTCTGGAAACACCATATATTTT. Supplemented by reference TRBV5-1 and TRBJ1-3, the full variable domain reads KAGVTQTPRYLIKTRGQQVTLSCSPISGHRSVSWYQQTPGQGLQFLFEYFSETQRNKGNFPGRFSGRQFSNSRSEMNVSTLELGDSALYLCASSPQGSSGNTIYFGEGSWLTVV.

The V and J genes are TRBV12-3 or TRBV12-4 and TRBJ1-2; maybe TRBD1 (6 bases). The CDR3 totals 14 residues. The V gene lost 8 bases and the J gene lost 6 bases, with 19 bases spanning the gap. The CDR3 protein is CASHGTGRTNGYTF. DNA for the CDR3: TGTGCCAGCCACGGCACAGGGAGGACTAATGGCTACACCTTC.

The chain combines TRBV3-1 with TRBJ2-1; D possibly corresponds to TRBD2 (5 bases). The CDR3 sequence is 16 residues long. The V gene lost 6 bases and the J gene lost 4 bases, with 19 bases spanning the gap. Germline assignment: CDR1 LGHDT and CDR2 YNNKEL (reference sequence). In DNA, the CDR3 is TGTGCCAGCAGTCACCCCGGGATCGGGGTTTACAATGAGCAGTTCTTC. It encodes CASSHPGIGVYNEQFF.

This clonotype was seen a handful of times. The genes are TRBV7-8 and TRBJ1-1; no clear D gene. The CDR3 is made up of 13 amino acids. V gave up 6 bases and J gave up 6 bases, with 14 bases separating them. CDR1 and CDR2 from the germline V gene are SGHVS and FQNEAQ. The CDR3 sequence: CASSQRPGSEAFF. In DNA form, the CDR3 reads TGTGCCAGCAGTCAACGCCCGGGCTCTGAAGCTTTCTTT.

The CDR3: CASSRTVRNTEAFF. In DNA, the CDR3 is TGCGCCAGCAGCCGGACAGTAAGGAACACTGAAGCTTTCTTT. This chain connects TRBV5-1 to TRBJ1-1; D possibly corresponds to TRBD1 (6 bases). V dropped 4 bases and J dropped 1 base, with 11 bases sitting between them. Germline V gene data show CDR1 as SGHRS and CDR2 as YFSETQ. The CDR3 extends over 14 amino acids.

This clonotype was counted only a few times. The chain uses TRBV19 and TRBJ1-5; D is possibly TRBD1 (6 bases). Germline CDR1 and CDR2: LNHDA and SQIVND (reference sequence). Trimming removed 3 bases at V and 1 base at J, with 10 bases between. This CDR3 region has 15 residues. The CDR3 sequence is CASSMWGGSNQPQHF. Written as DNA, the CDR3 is TGTGCCAGTAGTATGTGGGGGGGCAGCAATCAGCCCCAGCATTTT.

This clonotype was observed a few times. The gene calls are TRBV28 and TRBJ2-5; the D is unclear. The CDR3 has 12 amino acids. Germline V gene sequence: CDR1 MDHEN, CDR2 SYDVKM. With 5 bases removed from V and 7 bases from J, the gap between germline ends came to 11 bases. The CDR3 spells CASSPLLGTQYF. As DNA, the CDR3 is TGTGCCAGCAGTCCCCTCCTAGGGACCCAGTACTTC.

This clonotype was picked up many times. The CDR3 DNA is TGTGCCAGCAGTTTGCAGGGGGCGCCGGGCAATCAGCCCCAGCATTTT. Residues: CASSLQGAPGNQPQHF. The V call is TRBV12-3 or TRBV12-4, the J call TRBJ1-5; 8 nucleotides align to TRBD1. CDR3 length: 16 amino acids. The ends lost 3 bases at V and 2 bases at J; junction bases unmatched: 6.

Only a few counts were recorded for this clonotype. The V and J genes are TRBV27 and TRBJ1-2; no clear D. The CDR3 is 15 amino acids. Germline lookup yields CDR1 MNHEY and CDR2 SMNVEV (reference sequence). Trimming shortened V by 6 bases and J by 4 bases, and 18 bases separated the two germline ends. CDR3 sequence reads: CASRVVSWGGYGYTF. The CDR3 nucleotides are TGTGCCAGCAGAGTCGTTAGTTGGGGAGGCTATGGCTACACCTTC.

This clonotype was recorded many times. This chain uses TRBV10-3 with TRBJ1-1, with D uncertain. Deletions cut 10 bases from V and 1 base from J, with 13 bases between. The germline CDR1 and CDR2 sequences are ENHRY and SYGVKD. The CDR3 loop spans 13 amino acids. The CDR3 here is CATLARQNTEAFF. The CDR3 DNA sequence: TGTGCCACCCTCGCCCGACAGAACACTGAAGCTTTCTTT.

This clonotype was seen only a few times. The CDR3 DNA reads as TGCGCCAGCAGCTTGGGCAGCTCCCAAGAGACCCAGTACTTC. Translation: CASSLGSSQETQYF. The V and J genes are TRBV5-1 and TRBJ2-5; D unresolved. CDR1 and CDR2 from the germline V gene are SGHRS and YFSETQ. Trimming took 0 bases from V and 1 from J, leaving 7 bases between them. CDR3 length: 14 amino acids.

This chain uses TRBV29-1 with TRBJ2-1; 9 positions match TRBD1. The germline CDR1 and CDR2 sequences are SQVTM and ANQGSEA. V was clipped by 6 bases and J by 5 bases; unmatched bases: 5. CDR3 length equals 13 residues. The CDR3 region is CSVRQGVDNEQFF. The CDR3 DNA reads TGCAGCGTAAGACAGGGGGTGGACAATGAGCAGTTCTTC.

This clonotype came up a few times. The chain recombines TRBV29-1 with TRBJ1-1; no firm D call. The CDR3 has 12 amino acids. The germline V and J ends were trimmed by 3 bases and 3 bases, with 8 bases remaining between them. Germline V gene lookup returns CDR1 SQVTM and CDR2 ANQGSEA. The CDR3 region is CSVDAGYTEAFF. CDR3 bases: TGCAGCGTTGATGCCGGTTACACTGAAGCTTTCTTT.

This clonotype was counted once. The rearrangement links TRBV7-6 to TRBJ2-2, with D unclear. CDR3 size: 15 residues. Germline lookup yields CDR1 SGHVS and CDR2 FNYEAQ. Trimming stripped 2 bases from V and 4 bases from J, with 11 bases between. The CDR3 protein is CASSLSPVPTGELFF. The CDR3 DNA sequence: TGTGCCAGCAGCTTAAGTCCGGTCCCCACCGGGGAGCTGTTTTTT.

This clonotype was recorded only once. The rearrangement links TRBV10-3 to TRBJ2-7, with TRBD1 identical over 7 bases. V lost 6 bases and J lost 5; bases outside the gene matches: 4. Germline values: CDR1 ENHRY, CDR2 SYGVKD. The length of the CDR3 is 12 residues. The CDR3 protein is CAIRPDRDEQYF. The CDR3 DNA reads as TGTGCCATCAGACCAGACAGGGACGAGCAGTACTTC.

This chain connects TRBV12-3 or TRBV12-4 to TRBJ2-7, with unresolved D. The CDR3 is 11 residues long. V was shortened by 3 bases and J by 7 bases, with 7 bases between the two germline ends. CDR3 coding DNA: TGTGCCAGCAGTTTTTTAAGGGAGCAGTACTTC. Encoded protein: CASSFLREQYF.

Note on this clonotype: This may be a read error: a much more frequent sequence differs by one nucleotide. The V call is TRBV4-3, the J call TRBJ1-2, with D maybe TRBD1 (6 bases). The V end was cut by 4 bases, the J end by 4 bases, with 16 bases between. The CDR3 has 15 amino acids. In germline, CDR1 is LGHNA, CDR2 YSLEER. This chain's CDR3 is CASSPRDTSIYGYTF. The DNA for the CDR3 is TGCGCCAGCAGCCCCCGGGACACGAGCATCTATGGCTACACCTTC.

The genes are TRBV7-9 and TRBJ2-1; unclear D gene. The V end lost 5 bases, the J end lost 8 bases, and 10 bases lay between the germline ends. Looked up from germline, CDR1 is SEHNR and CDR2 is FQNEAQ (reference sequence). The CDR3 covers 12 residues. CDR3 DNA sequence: TGTGCCAGCAGCCCTCGGTGGGATGAGCAGTTCTTC. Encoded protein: CASSPRWDEQFF.

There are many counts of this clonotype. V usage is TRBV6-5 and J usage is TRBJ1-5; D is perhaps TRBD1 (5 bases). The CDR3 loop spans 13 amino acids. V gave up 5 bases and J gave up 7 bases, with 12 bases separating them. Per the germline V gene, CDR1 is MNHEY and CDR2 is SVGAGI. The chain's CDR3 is CASSRQIGQPQHF. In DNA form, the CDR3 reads TGTGCCAGCAGTCGACAGATTGGGCAGCCCCAGCATTTT.

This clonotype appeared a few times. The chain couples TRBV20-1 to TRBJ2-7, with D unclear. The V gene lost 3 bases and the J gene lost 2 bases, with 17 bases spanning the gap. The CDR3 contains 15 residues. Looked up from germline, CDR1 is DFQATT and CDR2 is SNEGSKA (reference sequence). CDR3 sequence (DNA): TGCAGTGCTAGTCTATTCCTGCGGCGGACCTACGAGCAGTACTTC. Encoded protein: CSASLFLRRTYEQYF.

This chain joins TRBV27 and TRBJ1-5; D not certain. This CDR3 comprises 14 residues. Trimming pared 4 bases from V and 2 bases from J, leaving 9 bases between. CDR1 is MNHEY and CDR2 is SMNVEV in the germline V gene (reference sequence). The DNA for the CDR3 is TGTGCCAGCAGTTGGCGGAGCGGCAATCAGCCCCAGCATTTT. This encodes CASSWRSGNQPQHF.

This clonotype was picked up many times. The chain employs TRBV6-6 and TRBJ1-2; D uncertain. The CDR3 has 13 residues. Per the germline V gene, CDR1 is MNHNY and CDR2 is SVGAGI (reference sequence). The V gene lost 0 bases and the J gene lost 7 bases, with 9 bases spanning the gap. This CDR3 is CASSYSSAAGYTF. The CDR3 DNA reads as TGTGCCAGCAGTTACTCATCGGCAGCTGGCTACACCTTC.

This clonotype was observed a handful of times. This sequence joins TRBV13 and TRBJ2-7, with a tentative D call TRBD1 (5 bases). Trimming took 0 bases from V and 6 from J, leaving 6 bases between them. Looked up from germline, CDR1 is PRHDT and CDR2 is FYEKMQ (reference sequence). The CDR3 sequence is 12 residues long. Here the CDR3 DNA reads TGTGCCAGCAGCTTAGGTAGGGGCGAGCAGTACTTC. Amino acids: CASSLGRGEQYF. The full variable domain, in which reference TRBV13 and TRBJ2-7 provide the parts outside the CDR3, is AAGVIQSPRHLIKEKRETATLKCYPIPRHDTVYWYQQGPGQDPQFLISFYEKMQSDKGSIPDRFSAQQFSDYHSELNMSSLELGDSALYFCASSLGRGEQYFGPGTRLTVT.